Included here is one T cell receptor (beta chain) sequence, with context. In its sample, this clonotype was seen many times. Its antigen remains unidentified. Nothing much larger sits one base from this clone, and base qualities are not available. These data originate in a study of T cell repertoires in cytomegalovirus infection (dated by TCRdb to the late 2010s). About the study as a whole: The peptide stimulations were aimed at well-studied HLA-B-restricted epitopes as well as recently identified HLA-C-restricted CMV epitopes, whose presentation resists viral immunomodulation. Donor HLA type was relevant to the analysis, as public TCR beta signatures indicated carriage of CMV infection together with the matching HLA type. Broad study findings and their caveats: Cumulative frequency of public TCR beta family members discriminated carriers of CMV infection plus the relevant HLA type in this cohort and an independent roughly 330-donor cohort. In the ex vivo response, HLA-C-restricted CMV-specific TCR beta clonotypes were dominant, and in two of eight donors the single most frequent clonotype came from this HLA-C-restricted group.

Including cysteine and phenylalanine, the CDR3 has 17 amino acids. Only the CDR3 DNA is retained, 51 bases long and in frame from the first base. V and J are truncated by 1 base and 0 bases respectively, leaving an intervening sequence of 10 bases. CDR1 SGHTA and CDR2 FQGNSA are derived from the germline V gene. What the treatment or condition label conveys for this sample: in vitro stimulation with specific CMV peptide epitopes to enrich CMV-specific T cells. The sequencer listed for this sample is Illumina HiSeq 1500. Clones were called with MiXCR by TCRdb after fastp trimmed the public reads at Q25, and only in-frame beta chains were retained. Each record represents a unique CDR3 protein, reported with the most common genes and DNA among its rows. Within this sample are about half a million distinct CDR3 sequences, with 33% of them counted one time only. The top ten constitute about a sixth of the sample.

The sequence is built from TRBV7-2 and TRBJ2-6, with the D gene not confidently named. This receptor was taken from a human donor in good health (CMV status not recorded). Some clones in this sample may be carry-over from other donors' samples. The sample here was cultured PBMCs, taken from culture after CMV antigen stimulation. At the DNA level, the sequence is TGTGCCAGCAGCTTAGTGAAAACGTTCTCTGGGGCCAACGTCCTGACTTTC. It codes for CASSLVKTFSGANVLTF.